Below, 14 T cell receptor beta chains from the same sample are listed, as sequenced in a study of blood T cell repertoires in COVID-19. Using immunoSEQ multiplex PCR, the repertoire was profiled, and TCRdb retains in-frame clones only, with some absent. The profile shows some 76,000 clones, 82% of them singletons. Sequencing was performed on peripheral blood. The receptors were gathered from a human donor in a cohort sampled during active COVID-19.

The chain uses TRBV5-1 and TRBJ1-6, with D perhaps TRBD1 (5 bases). Between the trimmed V and J ends, which lost 7 bases and 5 bases, there was a span of 13 bases. CDR3 length: 14 residues. CDR1 is SGHRS, CDR2 YFSETQ, per germline. This chain's CDR3 is CASAVRGDNSPLHF. CDR3 nucleotides: TGCGCCAGCGCCGTACGGGGGGATAATTCACCCCTCCACTTT.

V is TRBV5-1 and J is TRBJ1-1; possible D gene TRBD1, 6 bases. Germline-derived CDR1 and CDR2 are SGHRS and YFSETQ. CDR3 length: 15 residues. V shed 5 bases and J shed 0 bases, with 14 bases lying between them. The CDR3 here is CASSPMTGVNTEAFF. In DNA, the CDR3 is TGCGCCAGCAGTCCGATGACAGGCGTGAACACTGAAGCTTTCTTT.

V is TRBV7-6 and J is TRBJ1-2; TRBD1 matches 11 bases. J gave up 7 bases and V 1 base, and 5 bases lay outside the gene matches. There are 15 residues in the CDR3. Germline loops: CDR1 SGHVS, CDR2 FNYEAQ. The CDR3 region has the DNA TGTGCCAGCAGCTTAGAGGGACAGGGGGTACGTGGCTACACCTTC. Its protein product is CASSLEGQGVRGYTF. Supplemented by reference TRBV7-6 and TRBJ1-2, the full variable domain reads GAGVSQSPRYKVTKRGQDVALRCDPISGHVSLYWYRQALGQGPEFLTYFNYEAQQDKSGLPNDRFSAERPEGSISTLTIQRTEQRDSAMYRCASSLEGQGVRGYTFGSGTRLTVV.

The chain uses TRBV10-2 and TRBJ1-1, with 9 bases matching TRBD1. V was pared by 5 bases and J by 3 bases, with 10 bases of the junction left unmatched. The CDR3 totals 16 residues. Germline values: CDR1 WSHSY, CDR2 SAAADI. The DNA for the CDR3 is TGCGCCAGCAGTACCACCACAGGGGGCAAGGACACTGAAGCTTTCTTT. Translating it yields CASSTTTGGKDTEAFF.

The chain carries TRBV2 and TRBJ1-6; D is perhaps TRBD1 (5 bases). CDR3 length: 16 residues. The V gene lost 1 base and the J gene lost 7 bases, with 14 bases spanning the gap. Looked up from germline, CDR1 is SNHLY and CDR2 is FYNNEI. CDR3 sequence (DNA): TGTGCCAGCAGTGAAGACAGGTTGCTAATCAATTCACCCCTCCACTTT. Its translation is CASSEDRLLINSPLHF.

This clone has more than one count but fewer than ten. The chain joins TRBV19 to TRBJ2-5, with a weak D call TRBD1 (5 bases). The CDR3 sequence is 13 residues long. The germline V gene encodes CDR1 LNHDA and CDR2 SQIVND (reference sequence). V was shortened by 7 bases and J by 1 base, with 10 bases between the two germline ends. The DNA of the CDR3 is TGTGCCAGTAACCAGGGCAGCCAAGAGACCCAGTACTTC. Translation gives CASNQGSQETQYF.

Turning to this clone: This specimen includes other DNA sequences encoding the same CDR3. The rearrangement links TRBV19 to TRBJ2-7; 9 bases are shared with TRBD1. The trim removed 3 bases at V and 2 bases at J, leaving 2 bases unmatched. Germline V gene lookup returns CDR1 LNHDA and CDR2 SQIVND (reference sequence). The CDR3 spans 14 residues. CDR3 loop: CASSIGTGPYEQYF. The CDR3 DNA follows: TGTGCCAGTAGTATCGGGACAGGGCCCTACGAGCAGTACTTC.

The chain combines TRBV11-2 with TRBJ1-4, with D unresolved. Trimming left V 6 bases short and J 6 bases short, with 23 bases between. Germline CDR1 and CDR2: SGHAT and FQNNGV. The CDR3 runs 17 residues. The CDR3 DNA reads TGTGCCAGCAGTTCATCGGGGTTAATAACTTGGGATGAAAAACTGTTTTTT. Amino acid sequence: CASSSSGLITWDEKLFF.

This clone turned up a few times. The chain has TRBV6-4 and TRBJ2-7, with 11 bases lining up with TRBD2. Trimming took 8 bases from V and 5 from J; bases not matched to a gene: 8. Germline V gene lookup returns CDR1 MRHNA and CDR2 SNTAGT. The CDR3 is 14 amino acids. The CDR3 loop is CASLLAGAPHEQYF. CDR3 in DNA: TGTGCCAGCCTACTAGCGGGGGCCCCACACGAGCAGTACTTC.

The chain's CDR3 is CASGLVRRGIAGGSSTDTQYF. The CDR3 nucleotides read TGTGCTAGTGGTTTGGTACGACGAGGGATAGCGGGGGGTTCTAGCACAGATACGCAGTATTTT. This rearrangement joins TRBV12-5 to TRBJ2-3; 10 bases match TRBD2. CDR1 and CDR2 (germline): LGHNT, FRNRAP. CDR3 length equals 21 residues. The J segment lost 0 bases and the V segment lost 0 bases, leaving 15 bases of the junction unmatched.

The V gene is TRBV3-1 (or the pseudogene TRBV3-2), the J gene TRBJ2-3; D remains unclear. Germline V gene sequence: CDR1 LGHDT, CDR2 YNNKEL (reference sequence). Trimming removed 3 bases at V and 14 bases at J, with 9 bases between. This CDR3 has 10 residues. CDR3 coding DNA: TGTGCCAGCAGCCACCTTAGTCTGTATTTT. It yields the protein CASSHLSLYF.

The genes are TRBV5-4 and TRBJ2-3; unclear D gene. The CDR3 runs 17 residues. Germline V gene data show CDR1 as SGHNT and CDR2 as YYREEE (reference sequence). V gave up 2 bases and J gave up 2 bases, with 18 bases separating them. The CDR3 bases are TGTGCCAGCAGCTTCGGAGCATCCCCCCTCTCCACAGATACGCAGTATTTT. This encodes CASSFGASPLSTDTQYF.

V gene TRBV18 combines with J gene TRBJ1-4, with TRBD1 identical over 8 bases. V lost 6 bases and J lost 4; bases outside the gene matches: 7. The germline V gene encodes CDR1 KGHSH and CDR2 LQKENI. The CDR3 spans 15 residues. CDR3 in DNA: TGTGCCAGCTCCCCCACAGGGGGTGGTAATGAAAAACTGTTTTTT. Protein product: CASSPTGGGNEKLFF.

The chain combines TRBV7-9 with TRBJ2-7; TRBD1 matches at 7 bases. The CDR3 spans 17 residues. Losses at the gene ends were 0 bases for V and 3 bases for J; bases not matched to a gene: 11. Germline-derived CDR1 and CDR2 are SEHNR and FQNEAQ (reference sequence). CDR3 sequence reads: CASSLALLQGIFYEQYF. The CDR3 nucleotides read TGTGCCAGCAGCTTAGCCCTCTTACAGGGGATCTTCTACGAGCAGTACTTC.